These T cell receptor beta chains were read from a single sample in a study of blood T cells in healthy people across ages. Each CDR3 protein gets one entry after TCRdb re-called the 5' RACE reads with MiXCR. The sample shows around 1,000,000 distinct CDR3 sequences, 35% to 45% of them seen only once. What was sequenced was blood. The receptors shown here come from a man aged 18 to 30 in good health. Each CDR3 is given with its conserved first and last residue. Fields, in order: CDR3 DNA, CDR3 protein, D gene, V gene, J gene, clone size. The D gene is left open where the match is weak. Size is stated for part of the rows, as once, few or many counts, or as a class when the clone is expanded.

CDR3 DNA: TGCAGTGCTCAGGGGGCCCAGGGTGAAAAACTGTTTTTT
CDR3 protein: CSAQGAQGEKLFF
D gene: TRBD1
V gene: TRBV20-1
J gene: TRBJ1-4
clone size: few

CDR3 DNA: TGTGCCAGCAGCTTGGAGGGTCACTATGGCTACACCTTC
CDR3 protein: CASSLEGHYGYTF
D gene: .
V gene: TRBV7-2
J gene: TRBJ1-2
clone size: many

CDR3 DNA: TGTGCCAGCAATCTAGGGGGGGGATTAAACATTCAGTACTTC
CDR3 protein: CASNLGGGLNIQYF
D gene: .
V gene: TRBV12-3/TRBV12-4
J gene: TRBJ2-4
clone size: .

CDR3 DNA: TGTGCCAGCAGCGTAGCTACCGGGGAGAATGAAAAACTGTTTTTT
CDR3 protein: CASSVATGENEKLFF
D gene: .
V gene: TRBV9
J gene: TRBJ1-4
clone size: few

CDR3 DNA: TGCAGTGCTAGCGGCGGGGGGGAAAATGAGCAGTACTTC
CDR3 protein: CSASGGGENEQYF
D gene: TRBD2
V gene: TRBV20-1
J gene: TRBJ2-5
clone size: once

CDR3 DNA: TGTGCCAGCTGGGCAGGGGGGAGGACAGATACGCAGTATTTT
CDR3 protein: CASWAGGRTDTQYF
D gene: .
V gene: TRBV6-1
J gene: TRBJ2-3
clone size: .

CDR3 DNA: TGCGCCAGCAGCTTGGGACAGGAAAGCTATGGCTACACCTTC
CDR3 protein: CASSLGQESYGYTF
D gene: .
V gene: TRBV5-1
J gene: TRBJ1-2
clone size: few

CDR3 DNA: TGTGCCAGCAGCTTACCCGTAGAGACCCAGTACTTC
CDR3 protein: CASSLPVETQYF
D gene: .
V gene: TRBV7-9
J gene: TRBJ2-5
clone size: few

CDR3 DNA: TGCGCCAGCAGCCAGCTTGGGGGCCTCTCCTACAATGAGCAGTTCTTC
CDR3 protein: CASSQLGGLSYNEQFF
D gene: .
V gene: TRBV4-1
J gene: TRBJ2-1
clone size: .

CDR3 DNA: TGTGCCAGCAGCTTAGAATACTGCGAGCAGTACTTC
CDR3 protein: CASSLEYCEQYF
D gene: .
V gene: TRBV7-9
J gene: TRBJ2-7
clone size: .

CDR3 DNA: TGTGCCAGCAGCGTAGTCGGGGAGCCACCCGGGGAGCTGTTTTTT
CDR3 protein: CASSVVGEPPGELFF
D gene: .
V gene: TRBV9
J gene: TRBJ2-2
clone size: .

CDR3 DNA: TGTGCCAGTAACTTAGGGGGCTACACTGAAGCTTTCTTT
CDR3 protein: CASNLGGYTEAFF
D gene: TRBD1
V gene: TRBV5-6
J gene: TRBJ1-1
clone size: .

CDR3 DNA: TGTGCCAGCAGCGGACAGGACCAAAACATTCAGTACTTC
CDR3 protein: CASSGQDQNIQYF
D gene: TRBD1
V gene: TRBV25-1
J gene: TRBJ2-4
clone size: .

CDR3 DNA: TGTGCCAGCAGTCCCTCTTTCGGACTAGCGGGGGGGCGCGATACCGGGGAGCTGTTTTTT
CDR3 protein: CASSPSFGLAGGRDTGELFF
D gene: TRBD2
V gene: TRBV12-3/TRBV12-4
J gene: TRBJ2-2
clone size: few

CDR3 DNA: TGTGCCACCAGTGATTTTGCTAGCGGGGCCCAATACAATGAGCAGTTCTTC
CDR3 protein: CATSDFASGAQYNEQFF
D gene: TRBD2
V gene: TRBV24-1
J gene: TRBJ2-1
clone size: few

CDR3 DNA: TGCGCCAGCAGCACTTCCCCAGGCGGGGGTACTGAAGCTTTCTTT
CDR3 protein: CASSTSPGGGTEAFF
D gene: .
V gene: TRBV5-1
J gene: TRBJ1-1
clone size: few

CDR3 DNA: TGTGCCAGCAGCCGCCTGTTGGATGAGCAGTTCTTC
CDR3 protein: CASSRLLDEQFF
D gene: .
V gene: TRBV7-2
J gene: TRBJ2-1
clone size: .

CDR3 DNA: TGTGCCAGCATTGGTCCAGGTGACGGGTTAGGGAACACTGAAGCTTTCTTT
CDR3 protein: CASIGPGDGLGNTEAFF
D gene: .
V gene: TRBV9
J gene: TRBJ1-1
clone size: .

CDR3 DNA: TGTGCCAGCAGCTTAGTCCCGGGACCCTACGAGCAGTACTTC
CDR3 protein: CASSLVPGPYEQYF
D gene: .
V gene: TRBV11-2
J gene: TRBJ2-7
clone size: .

CDR3 DNA: TGTGCTAGTGGACCCGGGTGGAATGAGCAGTACTTC
CDR3 protein: CASGPGWNEQYF
D gene: .
V gene: TRBV12-5
J gene: TRBJ2-5
clone size: .

CDR3 DNA: TGTGCCAGCAGCCTCTTAGGAGCAGATGCGCAGTATTTT
CDR3 protein: CASSLLGADAQYF
D gene: .
V gene: TRBV12-3/TRBV12-4
J gene: TRBJ2-3
clone size: .

CDR3 DNA: TGTGCCAGCAGTACGACTGGCCAAACCTACAATGAGCAGTTCTTC
CDR3 protein: CASSTTGQTYNEQFF
D gene: .
V gene: TRBV2
J gene: TRBJ2-1
clone size: .

CDR3 DNA: TGTGCCAGCAGCCAAGATAGGCGTAGGGCGCAATATGGCTACACCTTC
CDR3 protein: CASSQDRRRAQYGYTF
D gene: .
V gene: TRBV3-1
J gene: TRBJ1-2
clone size: few

CDR3 DNA: TGCAGTGCGCGGGGGCCTCAGCCCCAGCATTTT
CDR3 protein: CSARGPQPQHF
D gene: .
V gene: TRBV20-1
J gene: TRBJ1-5
clone size: .

CDR3 DNA: TGTGCCTGGAGTGTACTCGGAGGGTATGCAGGGCATGGCTACACCTTC
CDR3 protein: CAWSVLGGYAGHGYTF
D gene: .
V gene: TRBV30
J gene: TRBJ1-2
clone size: .

CDR3 DNA: TGTGCCAGCATCGCCAAGCGCGCTAGCACAGATACGCAGTATTTT
CDR3 protein: CASIAKRASTDTQYF
D gene: .
V gene: TRBV12-3/TRBV12-4
J gene: TRBJ2-3
clone size: few

CDR3 DNA: TGTGCCAGCCGCACTACTAGCGGGGCCGGGAGCAATGAGCAGTACTTC
CDR3 protein: CASRTTSGAGSNEQYF
D gene: TRBD2
V gene: TRBV12-3/TRBV12-4
J gene: TRBJ2-5
clone size: few

CDR3 DNA: TGTGCCAGCAGGCGTGGGGTATTGGGGGTAGATACGCAGTATTTT
CDR3 protein: CASRRGVLGVDTQYF
D gene: .
V gene: TRBV12-3/TRBV12-4
J gene: TRBJ2-3
clone size: .

CDR3 DNA: TGTGCCAGCAGACAAAAACAACGGCTATTGAACACTGAAGCTTTCTTT
CDR3 protein: CASRQKQRLLNTEAFF
D gene: .
V gene: TRBV6-2/TRBV6-3
J gene: TRBJ1-1
clone size: .

CDR3 DNA: TGCAGTGCTAGAAACCCTAGCGGGGGGGCTATCACAGATACGCAGTATTTT
CDR3 protein: CSARNPSGGAITDTQYF
D gene: TRBD2
V gene: TRBV20-1
J gene: TRBJ2-3
clone size: .

CDR3 DNA: TGTGCCAGCACGGGGGAACTGCTCCCGGATACGCAGTATTTT
CDR3 protein: CASTGELLPDTQYF
D gene: .
V gene: TRBV2
J gene: TRBJ2-3
clone size: .

CDR3 DNA: TGCAGTGCTAGTTTACTGGGAGAGACCCAGTACTTC
CDR3 protein: CSASLLGETQYF
D gene: .
V gene: TRBV20-1
J gene: TRBJ2-5
clone size: few

CDR3 DNA: TGTGCCGCAGGCATCCGAGGGCTATACAATGAGCAGTTCTTC
CDR3 protein: CAAGIRGLYNEQFF
D gene: .
V gene: TRBV6-5
J gene: TRBJ2-1
clone size: .

CDR3 DNA: TGTGCCAGCACCTCCCCCGGAGCAACTTTCTTT
CDR3 protein: CASTSPGATFF
D gene: .
V gene: TRBV2
J gene: TRBJ1-1
clone size: few

CDR3 DNA: TGCAGTGCTAGTACCTTAGGAGGTCCCCAGCATTTT
CDR3 protein: CSASTLGGPQHF
D gene: .
V gene: TRBV20-1
J gene: TRBJ1-5
clone size: .

CDR3 DNA: TGTGCCAGCAGTGAACAGGGAAAAAATCAGCCCCAGCATTTT
CDR3 protein: CASSEQGKNQPQHF
D gene: .
V gene: TRBV6-1
J gene: TRBJ1-5
clone size: .

CDR3 DNA: TGTGCCAGCAGCTCTGCCGGCGGGGTAACCACAGATACGCAGTATTTT
CDR3 protein: CASSSAGGVTTDTQYF
D gene: .
V gene: TRBV7-9
J gene: TRBJ2-3
clone size: few

CDR3 DNA: TGTGCCAGCAGCCCAACGGGACAGCAAGATGGCTACACCTTC
CDR3 protein: CASSPTGQQDGYTF
D gene: TRBD1
V gene: TRBV7-9
J gene: TRBJ1-2
clone size: few

CDR3 DNA: TGTGCCAGCAGTGGGAGGGTCGTCGGTGAGCAGTTCTTC
CDR3 protein: CASSGRVVGEQFF
D gene: TRBD2
V gene: TRBV12-3/TRBV12-4
J gene: TRBJ2-1
clone size: .

CDR3 DNA: TGTGCCAGTAGTATTCTTACTAGCGCTGGGGGCAATGAGCAGTTCTTC
CDR3 protein: CASSILTSAGGNEQFF
D gene: TRBD2
V gene: TRBV19
J gene: TRBJ2-1
clone size: .

CDR3 DNA: TGTGCCAGCAGTTACCTCGGGGGCCCTGAAGCTTTCTTT
CDR3 protein: CASSYLGGPEAFF
D gene: .
V gene: TRBV6-2/TRBV6-3
J gene: TRBJ1-1
clone size: .

CDR3 DNA: TGTGCCAGCAGCTTAGCCCAAAGCAATCAGCCCCAGCATTTT
CDR3 protein: CASSLAQSNQPQHF
D gene: .
V gene: TRBV7-3
J gene: TRBJ1-5
clone size: few

CDR3 DNA: TGTGCCAGCAGCTTTGCTCAGGACAATATCTATAATTCACCCCTCCACTTT
CDR3 protein: CASSFAQDNIYNSPLHF
D gene: .
V gene: TRBV12-1
J gene: TRBJ1-6
clone size: .

CDR3 DNA: TGCAGCGTTGCGGCTAGCGGATACAATGAGCAGTTCTTC
CDR3 protein: CSVAASGYNEQFF
D gene: TRBD2
V gene: TRBV29-1
J gene: TRBJ2-1
clone size: few

CDR3 DNA: TGTGCCAGCAGTTTATCGAGGCAGGGGAGGCCTTTCTTT
CDR3 protein: CASSLSRQGRPFF
D gene: .
V gene: TRBV27
J gene: TRBJ1-1
clone size: .

CDR3 DNA: TGCGCCAGCAGCTCCTCCGGGACATCTAATGAAAAACTGTTTTTT
CDR3 protein: CASSSSGTSNEKLFF
D gene: .
V gene: TRBV5-1
J gene: TRBJ1-4
clone size: few

CDR3 DNA: TGTGCCAGCAGCCCGCTAGCGCTTGACAATGAGCAGTTCTTC
CDR3 protein: CASSPLALDNEQFF
D gene: .
V gene: TRBV9
J gene: TRBJ2-1
clone size: .

CDR3 DNA: TGTGCCAGCAGCATGGAGGGGTCACCCCTCCACTTT
CDR3 protein: CASSMEGSPLHF
D gene: .
V gene: TRBV9
J gene: TRBJ1-6
clone size: few

CDR3 DNA: TGTGCCAGCAGCCCCCCGGTAGACAGAAACAATGAGCAGTACTTC
CDR3 protein: CASSPPVDRNNEQYF
D gene: .
V gene: TRBV7-9
J gene: TRBJ2-5
clone size: .